The sequence of this TCR beta chain was determined in a study of cytomegalovirus exposure and HLA in healthy donors (dated by TCRdb to the late 2010s). Some background on the complete study: An earlier analysis of some 550 of the donors reported 250 to 300 Gb of sequence data and roughly 110 million unique TCR beta sequences from around 200 million T cells. In a later analysis, previously published TCR beta repertoires from about 640 donors were re-analyzed and high-resolution HLA genotyping was added so that TCR occurrence patterns could be studied. High-throughput TCR immunosequencing, statistical association of individual TCRs with disease status, and machine learning were combined to predict cytomegalovirus infection status. Because of strong linkage in the cohort, roughly five DR-DQ haplotypes were treated as single units for association and clustering. HLA typing included class I and class II loci at four-digit resolution. Donor age, sex, ethnicity and CMV serostatus were compiled together with the repertoire data. The genetic ancestry cluster associated with self-reported Caucasian donors included 70% to 85% of the roughly 400 genotyped donors. A separate validation cohort of some 130 different subjects was used in addition to the roughly 670-subject first cohort. Rather than drawing on any new phenotypic data, the later analysis identified candidate immune exposures from TCR beta sequences and the way those sequences occurred across donors. Among 350 to 400 genotyped donors of the cohort, an average of around 240,000 unique TCR beta nucleotide sequences were sequenced per donor, approximately 20% of them non-productive. All discovery cohort repertoires had been generated on a single sequencing platform. An earlier analysis of about 600 of the donors used high-throughput TCR beta sequencing to judge whether each TCR beta V gene segment behaved as functional or pseudogenic. In a later genetic analysis, genome-wide SNP genotypes for about 60% of the 666 donors were used, and that subset was treated as a discovery cohort. Using immunosequencing, the study profiled T cell repertoires from around 670 subjects and related those repertoires to cytomegalovirus serostatus. Typing coverage differed by locus: A, B, C, DRB1 and DQB1 were typed in roughly 629-630 donors, DQA1 in 500 to 550, DPA1 in approximately 600, and DPB1 in 472. An early release covering roughly 580 HLA-typed donors comprised about 320 gigabases of sequencing data and around 85 million unique TCR sequences. The study aimed to test whether signatures of past pathogen exposure could be identified by cataloging public T cell receptors.

Here is what the overall study found, with its caveats: CMV serostatus was the only immune exposure information available for the cohort. The cohort was sequenced for TCR beta chains only, and without alpha or paired-chain data the features that could be detected were limited. A total of about 180 TCR beta chains were listed by the study as associated with cytomegalovirus. A further reported finding was that TCR beta sequences accurately predicted the HLA-A and HLA-B alleles for most subjects in the first cohort. In vitro tests confirmed that a few of the cytomegalovirus-associated TCR beta chains recognize cytomegalovirus antigens. Presence/absence analyses assumed roughly uniform sequencing depth across donors, an assumption that may not hold. Because HLA typing was missing for some donors at each locus, association tests included only the typed subset. Specific HLA alleles were associated with 18,000 or so TCR beta sequences at a false discovery rate of 0.05 in a later analysis. A later analysis found that most CMV-associated TCR beta chains appeared HLA-restricted, with HLA associations seemingly driven largely by CMV exposure. A later genetic analysis reported fewer N-insertions in productive TCRs among donors in an Asian-associated ancestry cluster than the roughly 700-donor mean. The sequencing pipeline was judged likely to have produced a cluster of highly shared sequence variants as a technical artifact. Fewer than 20 rarely observed V segments, including chromosome 9 orphons, were excluded from the earlier analysis of about 600 of the donors because counts were too low. The authors suggested that the approach could potentially be extended to other disease states and immunological phenotypes. According to a later analysis, parvovirus B19, influenza, CMV and Epstein-Barr virus appeared linked to several top co-occurrence clusters. Some IMGT-functional V segments, including TRBV6-2 and TRBV6-3, could not be distinguished by the 87-base-pair reads and were therefore excluded. Correlated functional status among segregating V segments might be attributable to linkage disequilibrium, but an unknown experimental factor could not be ruled out. Most TCR sequences were observed very rarely across donors, whereas some public TCRs were present in many individuals. Strong co-occurrence of HLA alleles, especially DR and DQ, made assigning TCR associations to individual alleles difficult. Compared with equally common non-associated chains, HLA-associated TCR beta chains in a later analysis were more clonally expanded and had lower generation probabilities. In a later analysis, the rate of TCR association differed among HLA loci, with DRB1 alleles having the most associated TCRs and HLA-C alleles having the fewest. V-gene and J-gene trimming of TCR beta chains was associated with a missense DCLRE1C variant in a later genetic analysis, and the association was replicated in an independent cohort. In an earlier analysis of about 600 of the donors, most TCR beta V segments appeared in productive rearrangements about 90% or about 30% of the time, broadly matching IMGT annotations. In both the original and validation cohorts, the classifier was reported to diagnose cytomegalovirus status with high specificity and sensitivity.

The library was produced with the immunoSEQ multiplex PCR assay. A mixture of 60 forward primers for TCR Vbeta segments and 13 reverse primers for TCR Jbeta segments was used in the multiplex PCR. The CDR3 region of rearranged TCR beta genes was amplified from genomic DNA with a multiplex PCR assay. The Illumina HiSeq System was used to sequence the amplified TCR beta libraries as 87-base-pair reads. On the study's bioinformatics: In a later analysis, 77 million or so unique TCR beta chains were counted across the 500 to 700 repertoires, and around 11 million of these chains were shared by at least two donors. Raw reads were error-corrected and collapsed into unique sequences by a nearest-neighbor algorithm in which closely related sequences were merged to remove PCR and sequencing errors. To assign V, D and J gene segments, CDR3 sequences were aligned to IMGT reference sequences. For a sequence to be retained, a match of at least six nucleotides to both a V gene segment and a J gene segment was required. A rearrangement counted as productive if the CDR3 had no stop codons and remained in frame with V and J, and every other rearrangement counted as non-productive. Following IMGT convention, CDR3 was defined as the stretch from the second conserved V-encoded cysteine to the conserved J-encoded phenylalanine. The earlier analysis of roughly 590 of the donors excluded any sequence lacking an unambiguous match to a single V gene segment. An earlier analysis of several hundred of the donors classified V segments as functional when productive rearrangements were above 56.7% and as segregating when the standard deviation between donors was above 5%. A statistical classification framework was developed to diagnose cytomegalovirus status using the catalog of TCR beta chain sequences. In a later analysis, TCR nucleotide sequences were compared against IMGT/GENE-DB human TR gene sequences so that V and J genes could be assigned. The TCRdist pipeline was used in a later analysis to assign CDR3 sequences and most-parsimonious VDJ recombination scenarios. In a later analysis, each TCR beta chain was defined by its CDR3 amino acid sequence together with its V-gene family, and reads lacking a unique V-gene family were excluded. To address suspected cross-contamination and a sequencing artifact, a later analysis removed roughly 580 highly shared, low-generation-probability nucleotide sequences. In a later analysis, a clonal expansion index was calculated for each public chain from normalized within-repertoire ranks of inferred template counts. In a later analysis, generation probabilities were computed with a VDJ recombination model fitted to out-of-frame rearrangements, and the resulting probabilities were checked against IGoR. In a later analysis, TCR-TCR, TCR-HLA and TCR-CMV co-occurrence was scored with hypergeometric tests, and a repertoire-size bias correction was applied to TCR pairs. To estimate false discovery rates, a later analysis permuted the HLA or CMV assignments 20 times. In a later analysis, co-occurring TCRs were grouped using DBSCAN, and TCRdist sequence similarity was added for clustering within HLA-allele-positive subsets. Co-occurrence clustering excluded repertoires with fewer than 30,000 or more than 120,000 public chains, plus five with anomalous nucleotide sharing. Entries here come from immuneACCESS through TCRdb and include only in-frame sequences with V and J called. Some clones fail to appear in such tables; in the studies checked, an unresolved V gene covers under half of the shortfall, and the cause of the remainder is unknown. Clone size and V and J calls were adopted from that table, with D and trimming inferred from the DNA. The sample has under 200,000 clones on record, around 63% of them singletons. The ten largest clones take up roughly 4.4% of the sample.

The CDR3 contains 14 residues, cysteine and phenylalanine counted. Only the CDR3 DNA is retained, 42 bases long and in frame from the first base. The CDR1 and CDR2 encoded by the germline V gene are SGHTA and FQGNSA. A word on this clone: Its antigen has not been determined. Relative to the germline gene, one junction end is altered; a read error may explain this.

The cohort consisted of 666 healthy bone marrow donors. Cohort members were all nominally healthy when sampled, although unrecorded immune exposures were likely present. The donor was CMV seropositive and belonged to the group of 250 to 300 seropositive cohort members. A peripheral blood sample was provided by each donor, and peripheral blood mononuclear cells were used for TCR beta sequencing. The Qiagen DNeasy Blood Extraction Kit was used to extract genomic DNA from the blood cell samples. The TCR sequence derives from a woman younger than 30 in good health and CMV-seropositive. Recombination linked TRBV7-2 to TRBJ2-1, with a weak D call of TRBD2 (5 bases match). Sequenced: PBMCs. The CDR3 loop reads CASSFDPAGEVQLF. The DNA sequence is TGTGCCAGCAGCTTCGATCCTGCGGGTGAGGTGCAGCTCTTC.